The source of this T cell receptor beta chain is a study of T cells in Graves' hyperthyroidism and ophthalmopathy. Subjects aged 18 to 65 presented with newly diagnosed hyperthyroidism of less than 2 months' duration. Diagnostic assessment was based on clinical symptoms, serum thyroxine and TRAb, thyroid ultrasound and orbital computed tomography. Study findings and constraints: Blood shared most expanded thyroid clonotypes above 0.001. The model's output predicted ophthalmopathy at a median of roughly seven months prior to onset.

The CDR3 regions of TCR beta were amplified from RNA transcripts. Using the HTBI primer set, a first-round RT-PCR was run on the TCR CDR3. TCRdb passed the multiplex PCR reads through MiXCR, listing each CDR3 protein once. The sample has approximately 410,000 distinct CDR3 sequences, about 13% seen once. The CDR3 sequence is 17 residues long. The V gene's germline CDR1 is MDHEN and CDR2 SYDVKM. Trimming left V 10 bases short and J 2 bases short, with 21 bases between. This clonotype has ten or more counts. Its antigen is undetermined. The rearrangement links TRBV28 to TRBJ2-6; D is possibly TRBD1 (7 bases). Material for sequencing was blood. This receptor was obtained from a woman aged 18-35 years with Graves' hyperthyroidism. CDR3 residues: CATCLSPGGTGANVLTF. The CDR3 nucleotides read TGTGCCACCTGTCTTTCACCAGGGGGGACTGGGGCCAACGTCCTGACTTTC.